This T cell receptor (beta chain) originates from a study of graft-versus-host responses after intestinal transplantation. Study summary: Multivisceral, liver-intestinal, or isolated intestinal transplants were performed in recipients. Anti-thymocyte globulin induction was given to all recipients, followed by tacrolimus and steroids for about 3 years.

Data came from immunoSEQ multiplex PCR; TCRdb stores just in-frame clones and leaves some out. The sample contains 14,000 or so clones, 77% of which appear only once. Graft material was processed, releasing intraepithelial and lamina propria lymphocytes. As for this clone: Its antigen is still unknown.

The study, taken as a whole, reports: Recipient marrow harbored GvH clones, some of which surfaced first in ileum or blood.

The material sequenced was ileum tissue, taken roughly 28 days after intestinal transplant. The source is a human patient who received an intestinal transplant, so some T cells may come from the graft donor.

CDR3 in amino acids: CASSRAGSDTQYF. CDR3 DNA sequence: TGTGCCAGCAGCCGGGCAGGGTCAGATACGCAGTATTTT. The chain combines TRBV9 with TRBJ2-3, with a possible D match to TRBD1 (5 bases). The CDR3 runs 13 residues. With 4 bases removed from V and 4 bases from J, the gap between germline ends came to 10 bases. Germline V lookup: CDR1 SGDLS, CDR2 YYNGEE.